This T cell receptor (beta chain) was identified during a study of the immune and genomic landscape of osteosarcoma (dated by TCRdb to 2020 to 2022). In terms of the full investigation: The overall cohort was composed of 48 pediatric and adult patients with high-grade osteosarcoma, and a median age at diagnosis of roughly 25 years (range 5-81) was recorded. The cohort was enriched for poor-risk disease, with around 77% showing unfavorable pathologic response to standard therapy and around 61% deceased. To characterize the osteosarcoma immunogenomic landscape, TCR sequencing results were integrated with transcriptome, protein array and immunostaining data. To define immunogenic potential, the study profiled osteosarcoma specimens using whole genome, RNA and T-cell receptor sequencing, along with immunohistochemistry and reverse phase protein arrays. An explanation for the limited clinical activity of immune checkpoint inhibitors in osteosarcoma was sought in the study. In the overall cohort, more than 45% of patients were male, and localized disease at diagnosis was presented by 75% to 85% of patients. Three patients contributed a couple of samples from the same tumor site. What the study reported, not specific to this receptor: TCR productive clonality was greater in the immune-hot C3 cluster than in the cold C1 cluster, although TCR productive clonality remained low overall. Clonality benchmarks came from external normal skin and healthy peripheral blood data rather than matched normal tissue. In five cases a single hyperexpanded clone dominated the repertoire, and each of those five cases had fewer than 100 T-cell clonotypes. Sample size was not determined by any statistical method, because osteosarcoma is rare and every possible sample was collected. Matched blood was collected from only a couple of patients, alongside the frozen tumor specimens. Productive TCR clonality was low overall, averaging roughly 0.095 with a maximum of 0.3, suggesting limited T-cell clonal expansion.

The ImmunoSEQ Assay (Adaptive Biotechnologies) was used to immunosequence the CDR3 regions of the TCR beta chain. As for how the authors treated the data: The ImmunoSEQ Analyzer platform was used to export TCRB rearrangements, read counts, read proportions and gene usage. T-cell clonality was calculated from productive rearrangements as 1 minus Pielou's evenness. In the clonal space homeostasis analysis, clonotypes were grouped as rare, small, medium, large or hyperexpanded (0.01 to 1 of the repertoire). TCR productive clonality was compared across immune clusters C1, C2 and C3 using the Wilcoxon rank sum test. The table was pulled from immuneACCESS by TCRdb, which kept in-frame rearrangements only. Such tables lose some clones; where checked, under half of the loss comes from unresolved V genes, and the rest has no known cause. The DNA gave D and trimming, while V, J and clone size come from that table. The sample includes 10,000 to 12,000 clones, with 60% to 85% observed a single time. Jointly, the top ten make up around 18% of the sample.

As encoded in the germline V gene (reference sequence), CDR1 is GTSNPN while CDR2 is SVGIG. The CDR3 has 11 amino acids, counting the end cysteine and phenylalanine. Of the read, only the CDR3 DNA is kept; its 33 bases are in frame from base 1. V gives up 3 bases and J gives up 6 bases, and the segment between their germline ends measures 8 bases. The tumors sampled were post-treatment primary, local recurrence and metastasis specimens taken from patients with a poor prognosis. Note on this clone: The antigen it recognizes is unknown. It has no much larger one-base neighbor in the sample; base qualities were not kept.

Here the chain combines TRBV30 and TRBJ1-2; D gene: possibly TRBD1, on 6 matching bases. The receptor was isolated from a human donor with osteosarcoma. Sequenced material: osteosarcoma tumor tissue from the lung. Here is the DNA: TGTGCCTGGAGCGGGACACATGGCTACACCTTC. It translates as CAWSGTHGYTF.